Included here is one T cell receptor beta chain sequence, with context. Its antigen is undetermined. The CDR3 does not end in the conserved phenylalanine or tryptophan, so this is likely a read error. Extraction also yielded germline DNA, while blood RNA was obtained from unsorted whole blood. Germline CDR1 is SQVTM and CDR2 is ANQGSEA. The length of the CDR3 is 13 residues. These data belong to a study of tumor-infiltrating lymphocytes in primary liver carcinoma. Study overall: Resection treated the patients' primary liver carcinoma. Men as well as women, aged 30 to 69 years, made up the patients.

Reverse transcription of approximately 500 ng total RNA with a constant-region primer produced TCR beta cDNA. Libraries for TCR beta were built through three nested multiplex PCR rounds, which together made up a slightly modified ARM-PCR procedure. It was with TRBV1-TRBV30 forward primers and a C-beta reverse primer that the first two PCR rounds were run, at around 10 cycles each. TCRdb reprocessed the multiplex PCR reads via MiXCR and lists one record per CDR3 protein. The sample consists of about 330,000 distinct CDR3 sequences, around three fifths of them appearing once. The study, taken as a whole, reports: Tumor top-250-clone fraction significantly exceeded that of blood (p = 0.039). Unsorted bulk samples meant CD4+ and CD8+ repertoires went uncompared.

The sequenced sample consisted of peripheral blood. The V call is TRBV29-1, the J call TRBJ2-3; 7 bases map to TRBD1. The receptor's source is a man aged 35 to 55 with primary liver carcinoma and hepatitis B virus infection. CDR3 in amino acids: CSVQDRGTDTQYS. CDR3 sequence (DNA): TGCAGCGTTCAAGACAGGGGCACAGATACGCAGTATTCT.